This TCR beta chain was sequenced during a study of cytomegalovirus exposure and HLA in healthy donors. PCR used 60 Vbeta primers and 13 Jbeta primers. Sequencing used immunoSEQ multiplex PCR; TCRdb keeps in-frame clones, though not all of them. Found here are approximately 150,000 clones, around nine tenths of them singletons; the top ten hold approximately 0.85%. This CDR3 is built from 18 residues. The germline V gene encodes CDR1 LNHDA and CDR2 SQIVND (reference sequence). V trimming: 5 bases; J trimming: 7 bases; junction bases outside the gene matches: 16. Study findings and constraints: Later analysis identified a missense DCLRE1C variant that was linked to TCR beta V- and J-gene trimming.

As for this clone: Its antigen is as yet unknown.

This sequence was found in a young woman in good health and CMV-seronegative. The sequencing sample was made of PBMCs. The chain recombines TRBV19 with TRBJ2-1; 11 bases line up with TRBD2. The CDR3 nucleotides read TGTGCCAGTAGTGACCCCGGACTAGCGGGCCGGAATGGGAATGAGCAGTTCTTC. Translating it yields CASSDPGLAGRNGNEQFF. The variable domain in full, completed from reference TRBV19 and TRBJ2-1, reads DGGITQSPKYLFRKEGQNVTLSCEQNLNHDAMYWYRQDPGQGLRLIYYSQIVNDFQKGDIAEGYSVSREKKESFPLTVTSAQKNPTAFYLCASSDPGLAGRNGNEQFFGPGTRLTVL.